This T cell receptor beta chain was profiled in a study of shared clonotypes between healthy human individuals. The assay was immunoSEQ multiplex PCR, and TCRdb's table has in-frame clones only and misses some. The sample consists of over a million clones, around 97% of them appearing once. The CDR3 is 13 amino acids. The junction had 7 bases not matched to a gene; V was cut back by 10 bases and J by 5 bases. CDR1 is ENHRY, CDR2 SYGVKD, per germline. The sequencing sample was made of naive CD4+ T cells sorted from blood. Subset reported: CD45RA+ positively selected. The chain links TRBV10-3 to TRBJ2-3; 9 bases fit TRBD2. This clonotype originated in a man in his thirties or forties in good health. The chain's CDR3 is CATRPSGKDTQYF. The DNA for the CDR3 is TGTGCCACCAGGCCTAGCGGGAAAGATACGCAGTATTTT.